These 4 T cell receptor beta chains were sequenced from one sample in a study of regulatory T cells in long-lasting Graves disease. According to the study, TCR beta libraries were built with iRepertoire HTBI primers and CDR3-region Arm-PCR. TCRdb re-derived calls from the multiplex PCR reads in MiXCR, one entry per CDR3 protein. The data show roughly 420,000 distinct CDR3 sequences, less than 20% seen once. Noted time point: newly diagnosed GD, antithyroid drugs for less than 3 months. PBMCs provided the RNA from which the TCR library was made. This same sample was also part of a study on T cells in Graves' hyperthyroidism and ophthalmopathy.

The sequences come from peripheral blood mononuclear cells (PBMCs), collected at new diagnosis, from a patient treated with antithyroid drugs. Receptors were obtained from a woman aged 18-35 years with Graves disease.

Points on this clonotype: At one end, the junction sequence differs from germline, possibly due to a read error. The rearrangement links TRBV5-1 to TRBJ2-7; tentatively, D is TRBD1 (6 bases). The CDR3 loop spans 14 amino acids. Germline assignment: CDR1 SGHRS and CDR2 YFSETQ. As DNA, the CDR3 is TGCGTCAGCAGCTTCTCGGGACACGACTACGAGCAGTACTTC. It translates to CVSSFSGHDYEQYF.

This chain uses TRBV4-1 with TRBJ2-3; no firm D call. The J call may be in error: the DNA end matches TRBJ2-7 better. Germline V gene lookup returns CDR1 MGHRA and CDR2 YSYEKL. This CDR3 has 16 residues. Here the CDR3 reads CASSQAQPPPGYEQYF. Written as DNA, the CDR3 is TGCGCCAGCAGCCAGGCACAGCCCCCGCCGGGCTACGAGCAGTACTTC.

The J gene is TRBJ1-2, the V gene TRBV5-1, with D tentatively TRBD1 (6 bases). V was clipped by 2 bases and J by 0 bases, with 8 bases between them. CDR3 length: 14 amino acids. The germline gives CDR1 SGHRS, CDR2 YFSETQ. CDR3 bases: TGCGCCAGCAGCTTAGGGACAACTAACTATGGCTACACCTTC. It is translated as CASSLGTTNYGYTF. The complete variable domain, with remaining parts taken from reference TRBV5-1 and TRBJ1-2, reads KAGVTQTPRYLIKTRGQQVTLSCSPISGHRSVSWYQQTPGQGLQFLFEYFSETQRNKGNFPGRFSGRQFSNSRSEMNVSTLELGDSALYLCASSLGTTNYGYTFGSGTRLTVV.

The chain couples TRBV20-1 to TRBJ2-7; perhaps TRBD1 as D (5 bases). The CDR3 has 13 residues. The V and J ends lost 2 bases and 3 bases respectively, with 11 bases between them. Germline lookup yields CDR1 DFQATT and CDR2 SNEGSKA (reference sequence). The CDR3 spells CSARTQGGYEQYF. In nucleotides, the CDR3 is TGCAGTGCTAGAACCCAGGGTGGCTACGAGCAGTACTTC.